Below, one TCR beta chain is given with its context. This specimen comes from a study of blood T cell repertoires in COVID-19. About the study: COVID-19 samples collected from the United States, Italy and Spain covered acute and convalescent phases. T cells, B-cell-depleted T cells, or PBMCs provided the cDNA or gDNA that served as material.

In the source study's methods: Amplifying reference gene primers gave estimates of nucleated cell counts. Profiling relied on immunoSEQ multiplex PCR, and the TCRdb table lists in-frame clones only, not all of them. The D gene and trimming were derived from the DNA, and the V and J assignments and clone size from that table. In the table there are about 210,000 clones, approximately 89% of which are singletons. CDR3 length: 13 residues. Germline lookup yields CDR1 SNHLY and CDR2 FYNNEI. V lost 6 bases to trimming and J lost 2 bases, with 10 bases between them. The TCR originated in a woman aged 40 to 50 with acute or convalescent COVID-19. The specimen was peripheral blood. The J gene is TRBJ1-1, the V gene TRBV2, with a possible D match to TRBD1 (6 bases). As DNA, the CDR3 is TGTGCCAGCAGCGCGGACAGCAACACTGAAGCTTTCTTT. Amino acid sequence: CASSADSNTEAFF. The full variable domain, with the rest looked up from reference TRBV2 and TRBJ1-1, is EPEVTQTPSHQVTQMGQEVILRCVPISNHLYFYWYRQILGQKVEFLVSFYNNEISEKSEIFDDQFSVERPDGSNFTLKIRSTKLEDSAMYFCASSADSNTEAFFGQGTRLTVV.